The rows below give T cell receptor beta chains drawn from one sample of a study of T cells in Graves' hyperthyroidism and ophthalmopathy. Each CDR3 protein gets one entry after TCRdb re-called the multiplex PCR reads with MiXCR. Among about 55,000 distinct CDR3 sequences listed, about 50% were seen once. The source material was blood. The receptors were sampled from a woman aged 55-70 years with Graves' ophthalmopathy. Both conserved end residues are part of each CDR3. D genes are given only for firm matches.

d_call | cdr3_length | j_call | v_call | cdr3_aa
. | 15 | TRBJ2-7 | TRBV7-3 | CASSPNGVRTGELYF
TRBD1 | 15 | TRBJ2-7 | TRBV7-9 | CASSLSGQGTSEQYF
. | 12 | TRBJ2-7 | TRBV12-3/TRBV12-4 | CASSLRGSEQYF
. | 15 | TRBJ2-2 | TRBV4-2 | CASSQGDQDTGELFF
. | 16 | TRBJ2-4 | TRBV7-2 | CASSPNTGGSKSIQYF
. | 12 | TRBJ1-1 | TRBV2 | CASRDGNTEAFF
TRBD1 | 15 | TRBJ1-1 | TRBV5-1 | CASSLTRGQNTEAFF
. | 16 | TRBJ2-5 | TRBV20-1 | CSASSGAVTYQETQYF
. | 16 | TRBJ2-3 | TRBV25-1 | CASSARDPLSTDTQYF
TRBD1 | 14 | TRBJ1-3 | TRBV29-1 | CSVVSGQGRNTIYF
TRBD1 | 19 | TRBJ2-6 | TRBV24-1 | CATSAYRGTGEPGANVLTF
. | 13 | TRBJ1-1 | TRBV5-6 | CASSRGRATEAFF
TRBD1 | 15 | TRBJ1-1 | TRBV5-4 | CASSLLQGLNTEAFF
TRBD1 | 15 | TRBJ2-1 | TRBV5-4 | CASSLGGTGDNEQFF
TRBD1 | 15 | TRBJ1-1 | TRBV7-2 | CASSSWTGVNTEAFF
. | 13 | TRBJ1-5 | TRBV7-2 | CASSLATPQPQHF
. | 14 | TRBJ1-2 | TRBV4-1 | CASSQDEGIYGYTF
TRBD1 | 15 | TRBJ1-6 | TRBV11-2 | CASSSGTGPNSPLHF
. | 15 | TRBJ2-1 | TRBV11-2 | CASSPAGHLNTEQFF
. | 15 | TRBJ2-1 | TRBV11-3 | CASSSRRGPYNEQFF
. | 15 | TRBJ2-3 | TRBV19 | CASSKIQGSLDTQYF
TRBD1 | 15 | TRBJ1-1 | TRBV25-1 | CASSVLGQGNTEAFF
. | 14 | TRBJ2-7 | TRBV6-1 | CASSDIGGHYEQYF
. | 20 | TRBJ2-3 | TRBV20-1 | CSANTGLGFFVGEVTDTQYF
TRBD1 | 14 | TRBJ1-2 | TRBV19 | CASSITGGPYGYTF
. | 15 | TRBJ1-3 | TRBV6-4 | CASSARETSGNTIYF
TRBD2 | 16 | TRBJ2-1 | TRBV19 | CASSITSGYSYNEQFF
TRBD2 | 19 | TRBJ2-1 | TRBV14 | CASSQDRSFAGVSYNEQFF
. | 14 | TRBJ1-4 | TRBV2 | CASSGYGGWEKLFF
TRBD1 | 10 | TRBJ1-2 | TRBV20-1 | CRGTGYGYTF
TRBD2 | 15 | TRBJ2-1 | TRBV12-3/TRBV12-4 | CASRRTSGNKNEQFF
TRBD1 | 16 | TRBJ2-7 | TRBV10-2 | CASSERAGTVHYEQYF
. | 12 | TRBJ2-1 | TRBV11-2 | CASSLVRYEQFF
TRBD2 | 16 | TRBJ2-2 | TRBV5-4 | CASSRPGTSGTGELFF
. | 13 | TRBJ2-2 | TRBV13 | CASSLVNTGELFF
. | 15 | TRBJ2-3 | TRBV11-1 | CASSERGGWADTQYF
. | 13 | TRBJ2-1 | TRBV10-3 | CAIKDTEADEQFF
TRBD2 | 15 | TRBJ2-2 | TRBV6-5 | CASRRTSGNIGELFF
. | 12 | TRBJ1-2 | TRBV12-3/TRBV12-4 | CASRGTSYGYTF
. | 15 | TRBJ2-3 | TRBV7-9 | CASSFPGLGGDTQYF
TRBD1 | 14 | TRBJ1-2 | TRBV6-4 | CASQGQGFNYGYTF
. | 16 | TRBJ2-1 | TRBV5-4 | CASSLGAGGAYNEQFF
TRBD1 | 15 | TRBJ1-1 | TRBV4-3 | CASSQGDRTNTEAFF
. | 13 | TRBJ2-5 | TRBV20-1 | CSASGGEWWSQYF
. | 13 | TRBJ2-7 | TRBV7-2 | CASSAQGLEEQYF
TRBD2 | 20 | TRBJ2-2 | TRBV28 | CASSRGPGLAGGLDTGELFF
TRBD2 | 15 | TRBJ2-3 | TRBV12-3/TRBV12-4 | CASSFLAGGADTQYF
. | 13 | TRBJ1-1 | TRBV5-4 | CASSRTMNTEAFF
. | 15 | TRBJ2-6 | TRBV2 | CARDLGRSGANVLTF
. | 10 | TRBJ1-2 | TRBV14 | CASSQGGYPF
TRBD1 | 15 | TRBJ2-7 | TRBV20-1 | CSARDPGQGQDEQYF
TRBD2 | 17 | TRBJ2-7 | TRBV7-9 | CASSQRTSPTGAHEQYF
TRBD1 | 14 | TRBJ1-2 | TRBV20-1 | CSANRQGPIYGYTF